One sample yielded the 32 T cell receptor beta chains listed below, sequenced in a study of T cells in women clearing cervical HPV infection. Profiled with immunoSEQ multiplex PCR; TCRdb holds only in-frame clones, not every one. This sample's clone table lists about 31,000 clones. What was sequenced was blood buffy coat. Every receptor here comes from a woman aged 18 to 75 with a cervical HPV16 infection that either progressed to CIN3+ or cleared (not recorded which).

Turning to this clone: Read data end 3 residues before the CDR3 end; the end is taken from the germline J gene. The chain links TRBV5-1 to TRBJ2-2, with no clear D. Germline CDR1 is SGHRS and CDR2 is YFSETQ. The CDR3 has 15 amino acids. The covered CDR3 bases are TGCGCCAGCAGCTTGCTGCCGTCCTCTAATGAAAAG. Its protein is CASSLLPSSNEK. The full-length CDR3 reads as CASSLLPSSNEKLFF. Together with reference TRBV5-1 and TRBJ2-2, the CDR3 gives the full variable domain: KAGVTQTPRYLIKTRGQQVTLSCSPISGHRSVSWYQQTPGQGLQFLFEYFSETQRNKGNFPGRFSGRQFSNSRSEMNVSTLELGDSALYLCASSLLPSSNEKLFFGEGSRLTVL.

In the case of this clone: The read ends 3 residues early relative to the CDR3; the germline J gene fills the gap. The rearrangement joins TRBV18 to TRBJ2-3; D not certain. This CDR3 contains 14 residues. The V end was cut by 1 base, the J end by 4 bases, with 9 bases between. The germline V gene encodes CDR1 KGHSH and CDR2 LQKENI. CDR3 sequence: CASSPRSTADTQYF. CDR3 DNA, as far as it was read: TGTGCCAGCTCACCACGAAGTACGGCAGATACG.

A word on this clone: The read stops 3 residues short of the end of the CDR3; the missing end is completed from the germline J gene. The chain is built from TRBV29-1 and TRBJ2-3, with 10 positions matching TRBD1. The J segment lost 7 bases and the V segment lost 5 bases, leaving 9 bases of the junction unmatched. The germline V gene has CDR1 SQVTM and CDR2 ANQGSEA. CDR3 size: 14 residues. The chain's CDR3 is CSVRPTGGWNTQYF. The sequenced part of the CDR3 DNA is TGCAGCGTTCGCCCGACAGGGGGCTGGAATACG.

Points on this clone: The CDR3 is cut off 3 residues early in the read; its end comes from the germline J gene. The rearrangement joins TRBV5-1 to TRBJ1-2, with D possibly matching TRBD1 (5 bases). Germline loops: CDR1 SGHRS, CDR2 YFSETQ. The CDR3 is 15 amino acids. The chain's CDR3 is CASSLMVGTSYDYTF. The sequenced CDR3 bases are TGCGCCAGCAGCTTGATGGTGGGGACTTCCTACGAC.

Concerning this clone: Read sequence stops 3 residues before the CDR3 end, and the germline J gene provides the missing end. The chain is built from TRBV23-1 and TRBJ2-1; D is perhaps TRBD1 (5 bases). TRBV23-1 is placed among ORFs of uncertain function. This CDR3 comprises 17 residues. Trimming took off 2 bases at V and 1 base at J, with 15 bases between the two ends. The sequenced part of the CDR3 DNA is TGCGCCAGCAGTCAACCCAAGGGGCACGGTTCCTACAATGAG. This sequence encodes CASSQPKGHGSYNE. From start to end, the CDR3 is CASSQPKGHGSYNEQFF.

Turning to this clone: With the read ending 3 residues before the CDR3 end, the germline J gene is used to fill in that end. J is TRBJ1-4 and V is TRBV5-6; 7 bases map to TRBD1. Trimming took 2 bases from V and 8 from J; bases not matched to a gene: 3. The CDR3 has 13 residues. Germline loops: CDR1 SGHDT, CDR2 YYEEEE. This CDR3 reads CASSFTGEEKLFF. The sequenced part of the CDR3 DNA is TGTGCCAGCAGCTTTACAGGGGAGGAAAAA.

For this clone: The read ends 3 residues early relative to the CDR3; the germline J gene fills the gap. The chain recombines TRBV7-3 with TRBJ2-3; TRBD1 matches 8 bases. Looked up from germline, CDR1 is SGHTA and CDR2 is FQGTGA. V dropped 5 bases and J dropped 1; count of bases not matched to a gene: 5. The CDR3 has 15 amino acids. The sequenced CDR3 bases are TGTGCCAGCAGCGCCAAGGGACAGGGCACAGATACG. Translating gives CASSAKGQGTDT. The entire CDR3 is CASSAKGQGTDTQYF.

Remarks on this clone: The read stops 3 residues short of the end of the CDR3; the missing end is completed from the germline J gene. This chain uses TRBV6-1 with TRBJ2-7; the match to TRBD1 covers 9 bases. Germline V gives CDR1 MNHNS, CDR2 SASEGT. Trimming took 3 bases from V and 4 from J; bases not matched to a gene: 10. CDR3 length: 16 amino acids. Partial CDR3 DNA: TGTGCCAGCAGTGAGAGCCCGGGACAGGGACATTACGAG. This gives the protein CASSESPGQGHYE. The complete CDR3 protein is CASSESPGQGHYEQYF.

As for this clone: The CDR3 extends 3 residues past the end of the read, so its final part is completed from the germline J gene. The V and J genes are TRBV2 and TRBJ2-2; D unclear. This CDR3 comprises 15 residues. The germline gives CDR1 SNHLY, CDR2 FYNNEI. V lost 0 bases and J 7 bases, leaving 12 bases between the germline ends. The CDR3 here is CASSEARLVGGELFF. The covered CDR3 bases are TGTGCCAGCAGTGAAGCGCGTCTAGTAGGCGGGGAG.

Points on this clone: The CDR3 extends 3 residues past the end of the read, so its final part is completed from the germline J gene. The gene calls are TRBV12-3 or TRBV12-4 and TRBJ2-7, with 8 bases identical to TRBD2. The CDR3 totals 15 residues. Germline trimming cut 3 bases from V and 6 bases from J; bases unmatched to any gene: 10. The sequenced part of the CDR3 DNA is TGTGCCAGCAGTTTTGGGCGGGGGGCGGGGAGCGAG. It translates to CASSFGRGAGSE. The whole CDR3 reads CASSFGRGAGSEQYF.

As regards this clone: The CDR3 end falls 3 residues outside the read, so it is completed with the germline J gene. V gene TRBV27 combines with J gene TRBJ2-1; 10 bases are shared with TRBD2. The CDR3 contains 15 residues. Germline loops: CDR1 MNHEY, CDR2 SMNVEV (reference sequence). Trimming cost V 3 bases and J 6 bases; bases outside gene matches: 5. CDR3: CASSFGKRGGNEQFF. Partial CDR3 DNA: TGTGCCAGCAGTTTTGGGAAGCGGGGGGGCAATGAG.

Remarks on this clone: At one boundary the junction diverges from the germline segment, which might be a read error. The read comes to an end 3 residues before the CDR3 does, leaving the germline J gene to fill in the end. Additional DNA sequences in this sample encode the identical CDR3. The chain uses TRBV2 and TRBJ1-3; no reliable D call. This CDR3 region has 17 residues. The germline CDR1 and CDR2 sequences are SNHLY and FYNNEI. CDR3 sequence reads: CASRAQLVKSSGNTIYF. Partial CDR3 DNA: TGTGCCAGCAGGGCACAGCTTGTAAAGTCCTCTGGAAACACT.

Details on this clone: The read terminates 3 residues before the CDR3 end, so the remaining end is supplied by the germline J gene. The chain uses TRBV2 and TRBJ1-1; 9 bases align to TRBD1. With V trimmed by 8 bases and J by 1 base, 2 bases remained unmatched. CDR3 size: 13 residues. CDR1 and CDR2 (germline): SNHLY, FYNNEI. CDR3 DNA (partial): TGTGCCAGCGGGACAGGGAGGAACACTGAA. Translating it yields CASGTGRNTE. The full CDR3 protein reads CASGTGRNTEAFF.

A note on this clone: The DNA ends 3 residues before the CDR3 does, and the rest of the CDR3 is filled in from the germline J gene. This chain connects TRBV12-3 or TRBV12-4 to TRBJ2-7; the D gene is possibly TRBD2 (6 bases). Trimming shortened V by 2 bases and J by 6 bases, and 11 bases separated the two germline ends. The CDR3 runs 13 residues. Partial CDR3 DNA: TGTGCCAGCAGTTTAACGGGGCGGGGCGAG. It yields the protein CASSLTGRGE. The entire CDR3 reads CASSLTGRGEQYF.

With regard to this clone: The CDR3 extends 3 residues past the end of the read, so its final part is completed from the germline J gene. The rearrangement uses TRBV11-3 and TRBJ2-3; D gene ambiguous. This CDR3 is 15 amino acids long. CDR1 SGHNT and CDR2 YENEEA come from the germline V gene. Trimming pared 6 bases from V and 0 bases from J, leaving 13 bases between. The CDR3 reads CASSQQPYSTDTQYF. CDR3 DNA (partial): TGTGCCAGCAGTCAACAGCCGTACAGCACAGATACG.

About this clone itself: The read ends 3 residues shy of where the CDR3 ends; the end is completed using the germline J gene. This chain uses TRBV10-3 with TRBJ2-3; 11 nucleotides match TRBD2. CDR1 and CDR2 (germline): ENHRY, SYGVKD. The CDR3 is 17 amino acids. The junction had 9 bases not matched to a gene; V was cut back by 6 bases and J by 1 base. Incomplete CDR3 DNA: TGTGCCATCAGCTGGACTAGCGGGCCTTCGGGCACAGATACG. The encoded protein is CAISWTSGPSGTDT. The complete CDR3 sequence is CAISWTSGPSGTDTQYF.

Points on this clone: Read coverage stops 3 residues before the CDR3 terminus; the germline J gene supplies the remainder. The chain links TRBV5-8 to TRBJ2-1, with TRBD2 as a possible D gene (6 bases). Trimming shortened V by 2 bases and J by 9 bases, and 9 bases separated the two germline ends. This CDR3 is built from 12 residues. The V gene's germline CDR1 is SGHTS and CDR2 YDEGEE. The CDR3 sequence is CASSLQRAEQFF. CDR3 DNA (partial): TGTGCCAGCAGCTTACAGCGGGCTGAG. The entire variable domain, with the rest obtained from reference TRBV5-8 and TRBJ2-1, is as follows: EAGVTQSPTHLIKTRGQQATLRCSPISGHTSVYWYQQALGLGLQFLLWYDEGEERNRGNFPPRFSGRQFPNYSSELNVNALELEDSALYLCASSLQRAEQFFGPGTRLTVL.

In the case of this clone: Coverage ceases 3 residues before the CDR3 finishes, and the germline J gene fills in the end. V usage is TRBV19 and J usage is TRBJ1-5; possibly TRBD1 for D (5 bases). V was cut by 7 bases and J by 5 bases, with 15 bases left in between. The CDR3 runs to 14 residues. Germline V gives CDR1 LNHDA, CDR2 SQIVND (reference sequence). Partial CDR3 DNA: TGTGCCAGTACCTACTTCAGGGATCATCAGCCC. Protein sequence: CASTYFRDHQP. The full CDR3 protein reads CASTYFRDHQPQHF.

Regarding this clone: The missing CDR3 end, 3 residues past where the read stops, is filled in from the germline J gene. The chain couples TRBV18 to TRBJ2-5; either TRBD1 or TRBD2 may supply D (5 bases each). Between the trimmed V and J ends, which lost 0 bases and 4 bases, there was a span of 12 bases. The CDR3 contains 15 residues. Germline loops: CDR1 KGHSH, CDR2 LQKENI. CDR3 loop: CASSPPPRGAETQYF. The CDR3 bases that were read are TGTGCCAGCTCACCACCCCCCAGAGGGGCAGAGACC.

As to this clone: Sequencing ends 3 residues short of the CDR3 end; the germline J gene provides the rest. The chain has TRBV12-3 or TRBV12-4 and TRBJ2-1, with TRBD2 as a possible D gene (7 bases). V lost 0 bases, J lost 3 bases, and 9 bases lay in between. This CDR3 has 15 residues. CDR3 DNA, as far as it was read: TGTGCCAGCAGTTTAGCGGGGGGGCACTACAATGAG. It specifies CASSLAGGHYNE. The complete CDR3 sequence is CASSLAGGHYNEQFF.

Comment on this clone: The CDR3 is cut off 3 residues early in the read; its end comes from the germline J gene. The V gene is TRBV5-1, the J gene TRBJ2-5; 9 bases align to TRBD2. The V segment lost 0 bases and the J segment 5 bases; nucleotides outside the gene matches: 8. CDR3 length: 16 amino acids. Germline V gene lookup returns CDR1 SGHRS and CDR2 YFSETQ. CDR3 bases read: TGCGCCAGCAGCTTGGTGGCGGGGGGGCGACCTGAGACC. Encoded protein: CASSLVAGGRPET. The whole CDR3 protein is CASSLVAGGRPETQYF.

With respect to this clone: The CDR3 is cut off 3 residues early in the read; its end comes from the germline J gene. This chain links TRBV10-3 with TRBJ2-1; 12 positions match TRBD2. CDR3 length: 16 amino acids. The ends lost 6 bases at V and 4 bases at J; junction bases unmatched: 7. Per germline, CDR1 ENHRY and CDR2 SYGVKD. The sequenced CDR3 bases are TGTGCCATCAGGGCCTCGACTAGCGGGGGTTACAATGAG. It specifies CAIRASTSGGYNE. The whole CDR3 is CAIRASTSGGYNEQFF.

The chain's CDR3 is CASSPHLRIQGQETQYF. The covered CDR3 bases are TGCGCCAGCAGCCCACACCTTAGGATACAGGGCCAAGAGACC. This chain connects TRBV4-1 to TRBJ2-5; tentatively, D is TRBD1 (6 bases). The CDR3 end is not reached by the read, which stops 3 residues before it; the germline J gene fills it in. Trimming cost V 4 bases and J 1 base, with 19 bases left between them. The CDR3 runs to 17 residues. Germline values: CDR1 MGHRA, CDR2 YSYEKL.

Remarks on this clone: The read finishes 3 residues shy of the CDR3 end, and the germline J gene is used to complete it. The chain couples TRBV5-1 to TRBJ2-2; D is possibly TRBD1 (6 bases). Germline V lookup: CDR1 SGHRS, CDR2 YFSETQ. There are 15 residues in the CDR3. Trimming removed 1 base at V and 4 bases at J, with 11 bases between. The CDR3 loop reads CASSLQQGVTGELFF. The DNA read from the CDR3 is TGCGCCAGCAGCTTGCAACAGGGAGTCACCGGGGAG. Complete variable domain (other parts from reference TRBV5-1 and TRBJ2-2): KAGVTQTPRYLIKTRGQQVTLSCSPISGHRSVSWYQQTPGQGLQFLFEYFSETQRNKGNFPGRFSGRQFSNSRSEMNVSTLELGDSALYLCASSLQQGVTGELFFGEGSRLTVL.

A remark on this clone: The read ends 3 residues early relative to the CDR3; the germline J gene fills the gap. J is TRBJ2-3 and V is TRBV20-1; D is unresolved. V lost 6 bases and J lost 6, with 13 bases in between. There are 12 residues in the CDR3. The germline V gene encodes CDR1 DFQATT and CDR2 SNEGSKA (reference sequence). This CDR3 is CSAKVSEDTQYF. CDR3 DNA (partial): TGCAGTGCCAAGGTCAGCGAGGATACG.

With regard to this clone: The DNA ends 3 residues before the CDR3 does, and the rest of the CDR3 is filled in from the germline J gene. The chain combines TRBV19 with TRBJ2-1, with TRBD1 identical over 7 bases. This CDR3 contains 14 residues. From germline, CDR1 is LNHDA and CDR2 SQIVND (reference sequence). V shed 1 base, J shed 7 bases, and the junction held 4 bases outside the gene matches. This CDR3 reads CASSIVAGGNEQFF. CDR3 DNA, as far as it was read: TGTGCCAGTAGTATAGTCGCAGGGGGAAATGAG. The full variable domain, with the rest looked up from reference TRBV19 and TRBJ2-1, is DGGITQSPKYLFRKEGQNVTLSCEQNLNHDAMYWYRQDPGQGLRLIYYSQIVNDFQKGDIAEGYSVSREKKESFPLTVTSAQKNPTAFYLCASSIVAGGNEQFFGPGTRLTVL.

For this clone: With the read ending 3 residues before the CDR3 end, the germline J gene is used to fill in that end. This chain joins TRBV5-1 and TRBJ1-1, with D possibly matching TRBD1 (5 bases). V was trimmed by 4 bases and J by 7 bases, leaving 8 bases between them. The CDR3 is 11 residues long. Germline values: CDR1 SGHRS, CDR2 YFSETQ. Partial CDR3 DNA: TGCGCCAGCAGCGCGGGACTTGAA. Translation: CASSAGLE. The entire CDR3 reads CASSAGLEAFF.

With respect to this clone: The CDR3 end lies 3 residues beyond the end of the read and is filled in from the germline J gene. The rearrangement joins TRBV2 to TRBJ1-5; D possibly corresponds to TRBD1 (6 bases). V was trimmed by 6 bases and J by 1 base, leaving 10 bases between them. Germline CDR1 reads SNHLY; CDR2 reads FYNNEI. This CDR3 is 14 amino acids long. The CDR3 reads CASRTGISNQPQHF. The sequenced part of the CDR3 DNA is TGTGCCAGCAGAACAGGGATAAGCAATCAGCCC.

The CDR3 here is CASSEGTGHTDTQYF. CDR3 bases read: TGTGCCAGCAGTGAAGGGACAGGGCACACAGATACG. The chain joins TRBV6-4 to TRBJ2-3; 9 bases align to TRBD1. The CDR3 end lies 3 residues beyond the end of the read and is filled in from the germline J gene. The V and J ends lost 3 bases and 2 bases, in that order; junction bases with no gene match: 3. Germline CDR1 MRHNA, CDR2 SNTAGT. This CDR3 is 15 amino acids long.

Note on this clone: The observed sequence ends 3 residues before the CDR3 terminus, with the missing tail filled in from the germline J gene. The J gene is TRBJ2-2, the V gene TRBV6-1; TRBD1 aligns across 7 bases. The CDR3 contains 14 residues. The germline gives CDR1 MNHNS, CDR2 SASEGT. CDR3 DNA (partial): TGTGCCAGCAGGGAAAGGGGGCTCGAGGGAAAG. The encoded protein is CASRERGLEGK. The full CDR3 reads CASRERGLEGKLFF.

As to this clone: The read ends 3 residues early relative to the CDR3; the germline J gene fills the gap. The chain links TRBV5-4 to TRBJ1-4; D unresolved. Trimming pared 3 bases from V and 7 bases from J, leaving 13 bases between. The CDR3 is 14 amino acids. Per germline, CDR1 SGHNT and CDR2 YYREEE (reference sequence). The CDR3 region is CASSSRRVGEKLFF. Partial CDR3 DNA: TGTGCCAGCAGCTCCAGAAGAGTTGGTGAAAAA.

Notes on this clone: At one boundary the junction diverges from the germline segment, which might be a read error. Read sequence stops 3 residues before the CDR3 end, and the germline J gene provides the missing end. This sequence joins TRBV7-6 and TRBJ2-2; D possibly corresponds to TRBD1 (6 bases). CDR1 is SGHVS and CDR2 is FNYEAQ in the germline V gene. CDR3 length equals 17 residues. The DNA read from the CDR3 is TGTGCCAGCAGCCTAGCCTCCTTATGGGGGCCCAATGAAAAG. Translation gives CASSLASLWGPNEK. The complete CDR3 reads CASSLASLWGPNEKLFF.